The TCR beta chain described here comes from a study of cytomegalovirus exposure and HLA in healthy donors. Overall study findings and caveats: The study designated some 180 TCR beta chains cytomegalovirus-associated. The dataset shows that most TCR sequences were rare, while some public TCRs occurred in many donors. One later analysis, an examination of the approximately 130 validation repertoires, found that first-cohort TCR clusters tended to co-occur in them.

V lost 6 bases, J lost 4 bases, and 15 bases lay in between. The CDR3 totals 13 residues. Per germline, CDR1 SQVTM and CDR2 ANQGSEA. As to this clone: The antigen is unknown.

Produced via immunoSEQ multiplex PCR; TCRdb's table is partial and in-frame only. Found here are over 250,000 clones, 75% to 90% of them singletons; the top ten hold approximately 1.1%. Sequencing input: PBMCs. The source of this sequence is a woman aged 30 to 39 in good health and CMV-seropositive. This sequence joins TRBV29-1 and TRBJ1-1; D possibly corresponds to TRBD1 (5 bases). CDR3 sequence (DNA): TGCAGCGTCGCTGACAGCTTGGGCACTGAAGCTTTCTTT. This gives the protein CSVADSLGTEAFF.